Each of the 5 T cell receptor beta chains below was sequenced from the same sample in a study of T cell repertoires in cytomegalovirus infection. TCRdb recomputed calls from the reads with MiXCR, one row per CDR3 protein. The sample carries more than 500,000 distinct CDR3 sequences, approximately 16% recorded once. Source material: CD8+ T cells from PBMCs. All receptors come from a human donor in good health (CMV status not recorded). Some clones in this sample may be carry-over from other donors' samples.

This clonotype was observed many times. V and J are TRBV7-9 and TRBJ2-7; D remains unclear. V was shortened by 5 bases and J by 3 bases, with 14 bases between the two germline ends. The V gene's germline CDR1 is SEHNR and CDR2 FQNEAQ (reference sequence). The CDR3 totals 14 residues. The CDR3 is CASSPESQGYEQYF. The CDR3 nucleotides read TGTGCCAGCAGCCCCGAGTCCCAAGGCTACGAGCAGTACTTC.

The chain is built from TRBV20-1 and TRBJ2-7, with D uncertain. Between the trimmed V and J ends, which lost 3 bases and 0 bases, there was a span of 9 bases. This CDR3 comprises 13 residues. The germline CDR1 and CDR2 sequences are DFQATT and SNEGSKA (reference sequence). The CDR3 protein is CSARPQSSYEQYF. CDR3 nucleotide sequence: TGCAGTGCTAGGCCTCAGAGCTCCTACGAGCAGTACTTC.

This clonotype was counted many times. The chain couples TRBV6-6 to TRBJ1-2, with a weak D call TRBD1 (6 bases). The germline V gene has CDR1 MNHNY and CDR2 SVGAGI (reference sequence). Between the trimmed V and J ends, which lost 6 bases and 3 bases, there was a span of 11 bases. This CDR3 has 13 amino acids. CDR3: CASSPRTDYGYTF. CDR3 DNA: TGTGCCAGCAGCCCTAGGACAGACTATGGCTACACCTTC.

This clonotype was seen a few times. The rearrangement joins TRBV5-4 to TRBJ2-3; 13 bases line up with TRBD2. CDR3 length: 18 residues. V was pared by 4 bases and J by 0 bases, with 8 bases of the junction left unmatched. In germline, CDR1 is SGHNT, CDR2 YYREEE (reference sequence). The CDR3 is CASSLPGLAGISTDTQYF. CDR3 in DNA: TGTGCCAGCAGCCTACCGGGACTAGCGGGGATTAGCACAGATACGCAGTATTTT.

The chain links TRBV5-1 to TRBJ2-3, with 7 bases that match TRBD1. Germline V gives CDR1 SGHRS, CDR2 YFSETQ. The length of the CDR3 is 15 residues. With V trimmed by 8 bases and J by 2 bases, 11 bases remained unmatched. The CDR3 region is CASFLRQGFTDTQYF. CDR3 nucleotide sequence: TGCGCCAGTTTCCTGCGACAGGGCTTCACAGATACGCAGTATTTT. The variable domain in full, with the rest retrieved from reference TRBV5-1 and TRBJ2-3, is KAGVTQTPRYLIKTRGQQVTLSCSPISGHRSVSWYQQTPGQGLQFLFEYFSETQRNKGNFPGRFSGRQFSNSRSEMNVSTLELGDSALYLCASFLRQGFTDTQYFGPGTRLTVL.